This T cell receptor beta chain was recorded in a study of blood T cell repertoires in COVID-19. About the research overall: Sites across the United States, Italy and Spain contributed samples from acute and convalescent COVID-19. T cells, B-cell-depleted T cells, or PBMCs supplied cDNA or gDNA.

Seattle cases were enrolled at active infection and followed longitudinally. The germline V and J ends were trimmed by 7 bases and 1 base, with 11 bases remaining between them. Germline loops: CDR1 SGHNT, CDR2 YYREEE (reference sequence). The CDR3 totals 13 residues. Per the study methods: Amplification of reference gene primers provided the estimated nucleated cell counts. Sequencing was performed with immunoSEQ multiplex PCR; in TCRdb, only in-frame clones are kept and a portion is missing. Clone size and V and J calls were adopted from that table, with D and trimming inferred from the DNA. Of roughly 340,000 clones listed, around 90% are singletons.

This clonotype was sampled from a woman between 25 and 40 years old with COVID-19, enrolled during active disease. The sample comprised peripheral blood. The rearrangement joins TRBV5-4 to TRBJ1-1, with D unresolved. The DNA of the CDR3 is TGTGCCAGCGGCCCTGGCGGGAACACTGAAGCTTTCTTT. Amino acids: CASGPGGNTEAFF. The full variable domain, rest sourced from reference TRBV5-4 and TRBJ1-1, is ETGVTQSPTHLIKTRGQQVTLRCSSQSGHNTVSWYQQALGQGPQFIFQYYREEENGRGNFPPRFSGLQFPNYSSELNVNALELDDSALYLCASGPGGNTEAFFGQGTRLTVV.